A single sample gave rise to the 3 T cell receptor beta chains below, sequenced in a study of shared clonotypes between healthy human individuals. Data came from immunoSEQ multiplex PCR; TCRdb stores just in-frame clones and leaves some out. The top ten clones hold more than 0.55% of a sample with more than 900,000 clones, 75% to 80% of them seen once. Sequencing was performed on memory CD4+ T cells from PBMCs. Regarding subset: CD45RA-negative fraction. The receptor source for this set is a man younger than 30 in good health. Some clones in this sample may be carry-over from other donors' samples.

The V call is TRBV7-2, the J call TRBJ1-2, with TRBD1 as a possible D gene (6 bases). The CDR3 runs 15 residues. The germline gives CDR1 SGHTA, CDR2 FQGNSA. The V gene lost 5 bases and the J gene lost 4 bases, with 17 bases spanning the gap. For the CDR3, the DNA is TGTGCCAGCAGCCCTGGGGGACACACCGTCTATGGCTACACCTTC. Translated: CASSPGGHTVYGYTF.

DNA for the CDR3: TGTGCCAGCAGCTCCACAGGGAATGAAAAACTGTTTTTT. Translation gives CASSSTGNEKLFF. J is TRBJ1-4 and V is TRBV7-2; TRBD1 might be the D (6 bases). The germline V gene encodes CDR1 SGHTA and CDR2 FQGNSA. With 4 bases removed from V and 5 bases from J, the gap between germline ends came to 8 bases. This CDR3 region has 13 residues.

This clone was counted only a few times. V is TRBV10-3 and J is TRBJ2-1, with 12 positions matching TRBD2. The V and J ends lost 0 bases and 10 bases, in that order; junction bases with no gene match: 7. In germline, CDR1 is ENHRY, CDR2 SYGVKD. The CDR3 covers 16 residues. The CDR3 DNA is TGTGCCATCAGTGAGTCACTAGCGGGAGGCCACATGGAGCAGTTCTTC. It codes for CAISESLAGGHMEQFF.